This T cell receptor beta chain comes out of a study of T cells after yellow fever vaccination. Points from the study as a whole: FACS-sorted repertoires could contain abundant clonotypes contaminating from the bulk population.

Using its own MiXCR run on the 5' RACE reads, TCRdb lists one record per CDR3 protein. The table records approximately 510,000 distinct CDR3 sequences, just over 20% of them present only once. This CDR3 comprises 13 residues. The V end was cut by 8 bases, the J end by 2 bases, with 10 bases between. Germline V gene lookup returns CDR1 ENHRY and CDR2 SYGVKD. This clonotype occurred a few times. Antigen specificity is unknown. V and J are TRBV10-3 and TRBJ1-5; D remains unclear. The sample consisted of PBMCs, taken roughly 20 days after the first yellow fever vaccination. The receptor was isolated from a man in his late teens or twenties who received the YFV17D yellow fever vaccine. In nucleotides, the CDR3 is TGTGCCATCCTTCCGTGGGGCAATCAGCCCCAGCATTTT. Residues: CAILPWGNQPQHF.